Listed below are T cell receptor beta chains from one sample, sequenced in a study of CD8 T cells in Susac syndrome. TCRdb redid the calling of the immunoSEQ multiplex PCR reads with MiXCR, one entry per CDR3 protein. The sample contains about 200,000 distinct CDR3 sequences, around 90% of which appear only once. Specimen: CD8+ T cells from PBMCs. The receptors come from a human donor with multiple sclerosis. Each CDR3 is given with its conserved first and last residue. A D gene is named only where the DNA matches it firmly. The size of a clone is reported for some rows only, either as once, few or many, or as a class for expanded clones.

TRBV7-9,TRBJ2-7,TRBD1,.,TGTGCCAGCAGCTTAGTCGGTCAGGGGGCGAACGAGCAGTACTTC,CASSLVGQGANEQYF
TRBV7-9,TRBJ1-2,.,.,TGTGCCAGCAGCTTTTATCTGGGGCCAGGCTCCTATGGCTACACCTTC,CASSFYLGPGSYGYTF
TRBV30,TRBJ2-5,.,.,TGTGCCTGGAGTGTAGCCGACAGGCTACAAGAGACCCAGTACTTC,CAWSVADRLQETQYF
TRBV6-1,TRBJ1-1,TRBD1,.,TGTGCCAGCAGTGGGGACAGGGGGTTCTCGAGCACTGAAGCTTTCTTT,CASSGDRGFSSTEAFF
TRBV7-8,TRBJ2-1,.,once,TGTGCCAGCAGCTTAGCAATGGGAGCGGCCCCTTCACACAATGAGCAGTTCTTC,CASSLAMGAAPSHNEQFF
TRBV4-2,TRBJ2-5,TRBD2,once,TGTGCCAGCAGCCAAGAGCGGGGGGGACAAGAGACCCAGTACTTC,CASSQERGGQETQYF
TRBV11-1,TRBJ2-7,.,.,TGTGCCAGCAGCTTAGCAGCCGGGGTTAGCTCCTACGAGCAGTACTTC,CASSLAAGVSSYEQYF
TRBV7-9,TRBJ2-5,.,.,TGTGCCAGCAGCCAGGACAATTTAGAGACCCAGTACTTC,CASSQDNLETQYF
TRBV19,TRBJ2-1,.,.,TGTGCCACTAGATACAATGAGCAGTTCTTC,CATRYNEQFF
TRBV10-3,TRBJ2-7,.,.,TGTGCCAGTGGGAGTAGCGACTCCTACGAGCAGTACTTC,CASGSSDSYEQYF
TRBV2,TRBJ2-7,TRBD1,.,TGTGCCAGCAGTGTAGGGACAGGGGTCGACGAGCAGTACTTC,CASSVGTGVDEQYF
TRBV20-1,TRBJ2-1,.,.,TGCAGTGCTAGAGCTCGATTAGAGCAGTTCTTC,CSARARLEQFF
TRBV6-6,TRBJ2-7,TRBD1,.,TGTGCCAGCATAAGACAGGGCCAGGGCGAGCAGTACTTC,CASIRQGQGEQYF
TRBV5-1,TRBJ2-3,.,once,TGCGCCAGCAGCTTGGGATGGCAGGGCAGCACAGATACGCAGTATTTT,CASSLGWQGSTDTQYF
TRBV6-2/TRBV6-3,TRBJ2-1,TRBD2,.,TGTGCCAGCAGTTACTCGAGCATAGCTAGCGGCTACAATGAGCAGTTCTTC,CASSYSSIASGYNEQFF
TRBV29-1,TRBJ1-1,TRBD1,.,TGCAGCGTTGGGGACAGTAGCCTGAGTGACACTGAAGCTTTCTTT,CSVGDSSLSDTEAFF
TRBV6-5,TRBJ2-3,TRBD2,.,TGTGCCAGCAGTTCCCCGACTAGCGGGGGGAGGGATACGCAGTATTTT,CASSSPTSGGRDTQYF
TRBV15,TRBJ2-4,.,.,TGTGCCACCAGCAGTACCGGTAAAGGCATTCAGTACTTC,CATSSTGKGIQYF
TRBV7-3,TRBJ1-1,.,.,TGTGCCAGCAGCTTAACGCCGGCAGGGAGCGTCACTGAAGCTTTCTTT,CASSLTPAGSVTEAFF
TRBV5-1,TRBJ2-1,TRBD2,.,TGCGCCAGCAGCTTGGCTAGCGGAGCATACAATGAGCAGTTCTTC,CASSLASGAYNEQFF
TRBV27,TRBJ2-7,TRBD1,few,TGTGCCAGCGGCGGACAGGAGAGCTCCTACGAGCAGTACTTC,CASGGQESSYEQYF
TRBV3-1,TRBJ2-1,TRBD1,.,TGTGCCAGCAGCCACCCCCGGACAGGGTACAATGAGCAGTTCTTC,CASSHPRTGYNEQFF
TRBV2,TRBJ1-1,TRBD1,.,TGTGCCAGCAGGGACAGGGCCCCCCGAGTGAATTCACCTGAAGCTTTCTTT,CASRDRAPRVNSPEAFF
TRBV9,TRBJ2-7,TRBD2,.,TGTGCCAGCAGTAGCGGGAGCGGGAACGAGCAGTACTTC,CASSSGSGNEQYF
TRBV2,TRBJ2-1,.,.,TGTGCCAGCAGTGCCCGGGCAAGCTCCTACAATGAGCAGTTCTTC,CASSARASSYNEQFF
TRBV13,TRBJ2-5,TRBD2,.,TGTGCCAGCAGCTTATCGGGACCGGGGGGGGAGACCCAGTACTTC,CASSLSGPGGETQYF
TRBV27,TRBJ2-7,.,few,TGTGCCAGCAGTTCCCTTGGATCATACGAGCAGTACTTC,CASSSLGSYEQYF
TRBV13,TRBJ1-2,.,.,TGTGCCAGCAGCCTAGGACAAAGCGGCTACACCTTC,CASSLGQSGYTF
TRBV7-9,TRBJ2-7,TRBD2,.,TGTGCCAGCAGCTCCACTCGGGGAGGGCGCGCCTACGAGCAGTACTTC,CASSSTRGGRAYEQYF
TRBV4-1,TRBJ2-5,.,.,TGCGCCAGCAGCCAACCACTAAGGGGGCAAGAGACCCAGTACTTC,CASSQPLRGQETQYF
TRBV7-8,TRBJ2-7,.,.,TGTGCCAGCAGCTTATGGCCATCGGACAGGGAAGTGGGACTAGCTATCGACGAGCAGTACTTC,CASSLWPSDREVGLAIDEQYF
TRBV4-3,TRBJ2-7,.,.,TGCGCCAGCAGCCAAGATTCCGGCGGGGCCACCTACGAGCAGTACTTC,CASSQDSGGATYEQYF
TRBV13,TRBJ2-5,TRBD1,.,TGTGCCAGCAGCTTAACGGACAGGGACGGGACCCAGTACTTC,CASSLTDRDGTQYF
TRBV4-1,TRBJ2-7,.,.,TGCGCCAGCAGCCAGATGGGTAGCTCCTACGAGCAGTACTTC,CASSQMGSSYEQYF
TRBV27,TRBJ1-1,.,.,TGTGCCAGCAGTCCCCCTGGGAGGGTAGCTGAAGCTTTCTTT,CASSPPGRVAEAFF
TRBV6-5,TRBJ1-4,TRBD1,.,TGTGCCAGCAGTTACGGGACAGTGCGGCCAACTAATGAAAAACTGTTTTTT,CASSYGTVRPTNEKLFF